The clone carrying this T cell receptor beta chain appeared a single time. The antigen is undetermined. The entry originates in a study of cytomegalovirus exposure and HLA in healthy donors. Study observations and caveats: High specificity and sensitivity for cytomegalovirus status were reported for the classifier.

Researchers ran the PCR with 60 Vbeta and 13 Jbeta primers. Profiled with immunoSEQ multiplex PCR; TCRdb holds only in-frame clones, not every one. In the table there are 150,000 to 160,000 clones, 80% of which are singletons. The V gene's germline CDR1 is SGHRS and CDR2 YFSETQ. V lost 3 bases, J lost 4 bases, and 5 bases stayed unmatched. The CDR3 is 14 amino acids. Sequenced sample: PBMCs. This sequence originates from a woman aged 40-49 years in good health and CMV-seropositive. V gene TRBV5-1 combines with J gene TRBJ2-7; TRBD2 matches 9 bases. The CDR3 region is CASSSQTSGYEQYF. Here the CDR3 DNA reads TGCGCCAGCAGCTCCCAGACTAGCGGATACGAGCAGTACTTC.